This T cell receptor (beta chain) was obtained from a study of cytomegalovirus exposure and HLA in healthy donors. Study observations and caveats: Reported performance of the classifier showed diagnosis of cytomegalovirus status with high specificity and sensitivity. Clonal expansion was found to be greater in HLA-associated TCR beta chains than in equally common others in a later analysis. Apart from CMV serostatus, no immune exposure information was available.

Vbeta (60) and Jbeta (13) primers were used in the PCR. Data came from immunoSEQ multiplex PCR; TCRdb stores just in-frame clones and leaves some out. The sample carries some 110,000 clones, roughly 76% recorded once. On this clone itself: No antigen is known for it.

V lost 5 bases and J lost 5; bases outside the gene matches: 3. This CDR3 region has 13 residues. Looked up from germline, CDR1 is SGDLS and CDR2 is YYNGEE. V gene TRBV9 combines with J gene TRBJ1-2; 10 nucleotides align to TRBD1. This clonotype was obtained from a man aged 50-60 years in good health and CMV-seropositive. Sample: PBMCs. Here the CDR3 DNA reads TGTGCCAGCAGTAGGGACAGGGGATATGGCTACACCTTC. This sequence encodes CASSRDRGYGYTF.